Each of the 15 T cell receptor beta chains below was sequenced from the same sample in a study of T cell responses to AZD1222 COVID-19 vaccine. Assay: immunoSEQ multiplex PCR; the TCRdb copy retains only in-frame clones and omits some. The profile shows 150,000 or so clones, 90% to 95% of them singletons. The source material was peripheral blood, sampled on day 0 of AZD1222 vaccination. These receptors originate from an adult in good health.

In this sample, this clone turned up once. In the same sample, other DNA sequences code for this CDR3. CDR3 in amino acids: CASRSSYNSPLHF. CDR3 nucleotides: TGTGCCAGCAGGAGCTCCTATAATTCACCCCTCCACTTT. The chain uses TRBV27 and TRBJ1-6; D is unresolved. Germline V lookup: CDR1 MNHEY, CDR2 SMNVEV (reference sequence). V gave up 6 bases and J gave up 0 bases, with 3 bases separating them. This CDR3 comprises 13 residues.

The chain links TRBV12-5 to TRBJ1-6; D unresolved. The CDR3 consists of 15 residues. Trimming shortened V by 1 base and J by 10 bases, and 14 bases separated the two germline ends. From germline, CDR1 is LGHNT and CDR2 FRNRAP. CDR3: CASGLGWQVESPLHF. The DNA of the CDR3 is TGTGCTAGTGGTTTGGGTTGGCAGGTAGAGTCACCCCTCCACTTT.

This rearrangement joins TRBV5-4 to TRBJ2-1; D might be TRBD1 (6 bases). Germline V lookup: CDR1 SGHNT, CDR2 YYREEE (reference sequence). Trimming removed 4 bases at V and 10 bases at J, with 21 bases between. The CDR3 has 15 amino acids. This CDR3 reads CASSLEQGRGEEQFF. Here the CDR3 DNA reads TGTGCCAGCAGCCTTGAACAGGGTAGAGGCGAGGAGCAGTTCTTC. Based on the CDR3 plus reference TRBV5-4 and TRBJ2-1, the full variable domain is ETGVTQSPTHLIKTRGQQVTLRCSSQSGHNTVSWYQQALGQGPQFIFQYYREEENGRGNFPPRFSGLQFPNYSSELNVNALELDDSALYLCASSLEQGRGEEQFFGPGTRLTVL.

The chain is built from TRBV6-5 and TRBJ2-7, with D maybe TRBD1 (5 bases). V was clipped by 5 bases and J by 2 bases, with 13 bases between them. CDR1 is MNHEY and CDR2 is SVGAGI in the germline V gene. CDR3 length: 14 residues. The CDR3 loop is CASSRLQGTYEQYF. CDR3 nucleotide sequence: TGTGCCAGCAGTCGACTGCAGGGCACCTACGAGCAGTACTTC.

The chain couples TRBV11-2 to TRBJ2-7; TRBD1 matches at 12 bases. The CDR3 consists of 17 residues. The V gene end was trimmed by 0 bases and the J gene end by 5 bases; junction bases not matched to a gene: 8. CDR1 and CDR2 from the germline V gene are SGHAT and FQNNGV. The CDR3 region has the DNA TGTGCCAGCAGCTTAGAGGGCTTGGGACAGGGGGCCCACGAGCAGTACTTC. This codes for CASSLEGLGQGAHEQYF.

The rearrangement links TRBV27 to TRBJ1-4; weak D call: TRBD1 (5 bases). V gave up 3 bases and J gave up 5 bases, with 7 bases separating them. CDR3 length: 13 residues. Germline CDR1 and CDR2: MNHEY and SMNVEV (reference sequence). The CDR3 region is CASSFRQNEKLFF. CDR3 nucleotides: TGTGCCAGCAGTTTCCGACAGAATGAAAAACTGTTTTTT.

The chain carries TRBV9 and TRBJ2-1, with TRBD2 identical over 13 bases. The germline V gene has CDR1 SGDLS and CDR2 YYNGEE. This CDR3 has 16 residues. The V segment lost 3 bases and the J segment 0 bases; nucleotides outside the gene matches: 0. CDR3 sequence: CASSGTSGSSYNEQFF. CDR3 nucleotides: TGTGCCAGCAGCGGGACTAGCGGGAGCTCCTACAATGAGCAGTTCTTC.

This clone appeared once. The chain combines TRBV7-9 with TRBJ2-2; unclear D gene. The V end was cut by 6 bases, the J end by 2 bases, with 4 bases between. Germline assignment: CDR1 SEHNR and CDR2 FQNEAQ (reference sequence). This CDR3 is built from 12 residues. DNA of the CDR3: TGTGCCAGCAGAAGTAACACCGGGGAGCTGTTTTTT. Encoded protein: CASRSNTGELFF.

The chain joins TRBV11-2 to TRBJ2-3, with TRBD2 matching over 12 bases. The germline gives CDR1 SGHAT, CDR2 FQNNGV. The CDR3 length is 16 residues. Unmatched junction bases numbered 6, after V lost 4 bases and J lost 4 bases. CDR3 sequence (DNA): TGTGCCAGCAGCTCCAAACTAGCGGGGGGCGCAGATACGCAGTATTTT. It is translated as CASSSKLAGGADTQYF.

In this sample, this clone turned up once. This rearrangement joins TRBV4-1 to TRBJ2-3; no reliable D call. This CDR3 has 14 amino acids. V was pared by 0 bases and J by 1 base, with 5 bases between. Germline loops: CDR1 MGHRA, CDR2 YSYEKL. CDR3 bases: TGCGCCAGCAGCCAAGATAGGGGCACAGATACGCAGTATTTT. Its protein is CASSQDRGTDTQYF.

The CDR3 region is CASSLRDLTYEQYF. DNA of the CDR3: TGTGCCAGCAGCTTGCGGGACTTAACCTACGAGCAGTACTTC. This chain connects TRBV5-4 to TRBJ2-7; a weak D match, TRBD2 (6 bases). Germline lookup yields CDR1 SGHNT and CDR2 YYREEE (reference sequence). Deletions cut 1 base from V and 2 bases from J, with 10 bases between. This CDR3 spans 14 amino acids.

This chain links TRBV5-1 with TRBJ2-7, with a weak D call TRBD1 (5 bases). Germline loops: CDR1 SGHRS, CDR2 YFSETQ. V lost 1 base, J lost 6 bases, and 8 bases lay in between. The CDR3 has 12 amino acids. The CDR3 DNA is TGCGCCAGCAGCTTGTTGGGGCCCGAGCAGTACTTC. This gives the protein CASSLLGPEQYF.

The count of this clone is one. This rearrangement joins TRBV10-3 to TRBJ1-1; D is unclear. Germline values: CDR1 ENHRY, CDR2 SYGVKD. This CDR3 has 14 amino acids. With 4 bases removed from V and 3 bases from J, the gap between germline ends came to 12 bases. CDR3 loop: CAISGIWGDTEAFF. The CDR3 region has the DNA TGTGCCATCAGTGGGATCTGGGGTGACACTGAAGCTTTCTTT.

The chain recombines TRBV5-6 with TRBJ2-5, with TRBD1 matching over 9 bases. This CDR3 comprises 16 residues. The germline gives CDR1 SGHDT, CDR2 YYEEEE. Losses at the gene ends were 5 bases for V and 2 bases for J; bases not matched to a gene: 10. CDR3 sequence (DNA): TGTGCCAGCAGTTCCGGACAGGGGTACGTACAAGAGACCCAGTACTTC. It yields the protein CASSSGQGYVQETQYF.

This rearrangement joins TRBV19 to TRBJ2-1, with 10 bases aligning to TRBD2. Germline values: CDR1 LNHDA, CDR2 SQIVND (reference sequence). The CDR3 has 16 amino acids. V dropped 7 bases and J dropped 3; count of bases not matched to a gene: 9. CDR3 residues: CASNPGLATIYNEQFF. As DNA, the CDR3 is TGTGCCAGTAATCCGGGACTAGCGACAATCTACAATGAGCAGTTCTTC.